This T cell receptor (beta chain) appears in the sequencing data of a study of blood T cell repertoires in COVID-19. Study background: The United States, Italy and Spain supplied acute and convalescent COVID-19 samples.

The study recruited people aged roughly 18 to 100 years across about two dozen US areas. The trim removed 2 bases at V and 2 bases at J, leaving 2 bases unmatched. CDR3 size: 15 residues. Germline loops: CDR1 LGHDT, CDR2 YNNKEL (reference sequence). Clones were sequenced by immunoSEQ multiplex PCR, and TCRdb holds only the in-frame ones, with some missing. The sample contains under 250,000 clones, roughly nine tenths of which appear only once. This sequence joins TRBV3-1 (or the pseudogene TRBV3-2) and TRBJ2-7; 11 nucleotides line up with TRBD2. Sequencing was performed on PBMCs or T cells enriched from blood (not recorded which). The TCR originated in a woman in her late teens or twenties in a cohort exposed to, infected with or recovered from COVID-19 (not recorded which). The CDR3 region has the DNA TGTGCCAGCAGCCAAACTAGCGGGGGAGCCTACGAGCAGTACTTC. Protein product: CASSQTSGGAYEQYF.